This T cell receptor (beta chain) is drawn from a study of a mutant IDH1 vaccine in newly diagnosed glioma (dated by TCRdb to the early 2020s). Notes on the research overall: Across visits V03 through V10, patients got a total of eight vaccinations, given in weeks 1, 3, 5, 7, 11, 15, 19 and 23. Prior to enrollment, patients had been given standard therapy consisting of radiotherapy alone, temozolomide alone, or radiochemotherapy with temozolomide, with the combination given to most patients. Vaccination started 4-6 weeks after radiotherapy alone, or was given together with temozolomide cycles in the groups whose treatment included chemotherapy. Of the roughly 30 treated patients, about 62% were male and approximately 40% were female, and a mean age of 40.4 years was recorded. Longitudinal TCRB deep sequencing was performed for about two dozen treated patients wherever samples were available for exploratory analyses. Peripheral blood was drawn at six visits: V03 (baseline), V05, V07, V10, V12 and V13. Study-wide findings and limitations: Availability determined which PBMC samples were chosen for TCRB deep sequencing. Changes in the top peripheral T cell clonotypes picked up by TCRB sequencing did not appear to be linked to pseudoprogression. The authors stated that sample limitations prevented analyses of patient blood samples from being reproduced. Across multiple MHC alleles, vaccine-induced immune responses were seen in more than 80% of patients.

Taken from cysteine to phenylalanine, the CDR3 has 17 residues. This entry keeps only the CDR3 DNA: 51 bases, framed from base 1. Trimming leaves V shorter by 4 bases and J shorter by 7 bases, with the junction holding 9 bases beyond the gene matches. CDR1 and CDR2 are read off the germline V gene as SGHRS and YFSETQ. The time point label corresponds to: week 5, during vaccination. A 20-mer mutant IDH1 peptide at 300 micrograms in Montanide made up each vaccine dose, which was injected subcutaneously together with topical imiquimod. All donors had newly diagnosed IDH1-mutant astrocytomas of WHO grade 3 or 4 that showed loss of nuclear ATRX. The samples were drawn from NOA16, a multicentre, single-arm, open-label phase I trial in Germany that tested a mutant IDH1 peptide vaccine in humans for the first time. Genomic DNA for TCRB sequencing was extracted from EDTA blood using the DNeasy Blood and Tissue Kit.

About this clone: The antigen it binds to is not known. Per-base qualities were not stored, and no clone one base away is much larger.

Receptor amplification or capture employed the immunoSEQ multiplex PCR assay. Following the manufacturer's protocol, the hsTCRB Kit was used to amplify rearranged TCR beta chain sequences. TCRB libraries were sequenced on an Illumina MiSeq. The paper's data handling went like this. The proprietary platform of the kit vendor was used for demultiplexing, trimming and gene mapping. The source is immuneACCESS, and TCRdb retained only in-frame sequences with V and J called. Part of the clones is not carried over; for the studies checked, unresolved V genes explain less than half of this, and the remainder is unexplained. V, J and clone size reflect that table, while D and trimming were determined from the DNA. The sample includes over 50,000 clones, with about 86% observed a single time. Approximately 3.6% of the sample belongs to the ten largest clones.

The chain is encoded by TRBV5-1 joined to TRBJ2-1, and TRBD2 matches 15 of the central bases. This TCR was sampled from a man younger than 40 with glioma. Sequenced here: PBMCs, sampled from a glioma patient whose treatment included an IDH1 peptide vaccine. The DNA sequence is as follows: TGCGCCAGCAGCCCCGGGACTAGCGGGGGGTTACATAATGAGCAGTTCTTC. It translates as CASSPGTSGGLHNEQFF.